The sequence of this T cell receptor beta chain was determined in a study of shared clonotypes between healthy human individuals. Points from the study as a whole: The study sampled only blood, and tissue repertoires likely differ. Clonotype sharing among donors likely depends on sequencing depth. The small donor group covered limited genetic and exposure diversity.

Repertoires were generated with immunoSEQ multiplex PCR, while TCRdb's copy carries only in-frame clones and drops some. The top ten hold approximately 12% of the sample, which has approximately 480,000 clones, about three quarters seen once. With regard to this clone: Its target is unknown.

Donors comprised healthy HIV-negative adults lacking recent acute infections or vaccinations. The CDR3 has 17 residues. Per the germline V gene, CDR1 is SGDLS and CDR2 is YYNGEE. V gave up 6 bases and J gave up 2 bases; unmatched junction bases: 12. This TCR came from a woman aged 40 to 50 in good health. Some clones in this sample may be carry-over from other donors' samples. The chain links TRBV9 to TRBJ2-3; 10 nucleotides align to TRBD2. Sequencing input: PBMCs. The DNA for the CDR3 is TGTGCCAGCACCCAATCGGGGGGGACTAGCGCCACAGATACGCAGTATTTT. Protein product: CASTQSGGTSATDTQYF.